The 5 T cell receptor beta chains below all came from one sample that was sequenced in a study of regulatory T cells in long-lasting Graves disease. Time point specified: persistent/refractory GD, antithyroid drugs over 5 years with positive TRAb. After RNA was extracted from PBMCs, the TCR library was made from it. The TCR beta library used iRepertoire HTBI primers with Arm-PCR amplification of CDR3. TCRdb reprocessed the multiplex PCR reads via MiXCR and lists one record per CDR3 protein. The top ten hold around 14% of the sample, which has roughly 500,000 distinct CDR3 sequences, roughly 22% seen once. Here the sequenced sample was peripheral blood mononuclear cells (PBMCs), taken when the disease was refractory, from a patient treated with antithyroid drugs. The receptors come from a female donor with Graves disease.

About this clonotype itself: This may be a read error: a much more frequent sequence differs by one nucleotide. Here the CDR3 DNA reads TGTGCCAGCAGTTACTCGGGACTAGCGGGAGACCCCTCGGGGTGCGAGCAGTACTTC. Translation: CASSYSGLAGDPSGCEQYF. The rearrangement joins TRBV6-5 to TRBJ2-7, with TRBD2 matching over 14 bases. CDR3 length equals 19 residues. V lost 0 bases to trimming and J lost 6 bases; unmatched junction nucleotides: 13. CDR1 is MNHEY and CDR2 is SVGAGI in the germline V gene.

This clonotype was picked up a small number of times. This rearrangement joins TRBV28 to TRBJ2-5, with 8 bases matching TRBD1. CDR3 length equals 16 residues. The ends lost 2 bases at V and 5 bases at J; junction bases unmatched: 10. Germline V gene lookup returns CDR1 MDHEN and CDR2 SYDVKM. The CDR3 DNA reads as TGTGCCAGCAGTTTAAGGACAGGGATATTGCGGGAGACCCAGTACTTC. Encoded protein: CASSLRTGILRETQYF. Filled out from reference TRBV28 and TRBJ2-5, the complete variable domain reads DVKVTQSSRYLVKRTGEKVFLECVQDMDHENMFWYRQDPGLGLRLIYFSYDVKMKEKGDIPEGYSVSREKKERFSLILESASTNQTSMYLCASSLRTGILRETQYFGPGTRLLVL.

In this sample, this clonotype turned up many times. The rearrangement uses TRBV2 and TRBJ1-6; 8 nucleotides agree with TRBD1. This CDR3 is 15 amino acids long. V lost 6 bases and J lost 5; bases outside the gene matches: 6. In germline, CDR1 is SNHLY, CDR2 FYNNEI. The CDR3 coding sequence is TGTGCCAGCAGCGGGGACAGGCCTCATAATTCACCCCTCCACTTT. Residues: CASSGDRPHNSPLHF.

This clonotype showed up many times. The chain uses TRBV7-2 and TRBJ2-5, with TRBD2 identical over 12 bases. Germline loops: CDR1 SGHTA, CDR2 FQGNSA. With 5 bases clipped from V and 3 bases from J, the junction kept 4 bases outside the gene matches. The length of the CDR3 is 15 residues. As DNA, the CDR3 is TGTGCCAGCAGCCGGGGACTAGCGGGCGAAGAGACCCAGTACTTC. The encoded protein is CASSRGLAGEETQYF.

A note on this clonotype: It may be a read error: a sequence one base away is much more abundant. It is likely a read error, because the conserved phenylalanine at the end of the CDR3 is missing. The J gene is TRBJ1-1, the V gene TRBV20-1; D uncertain. The germline V and J ends were trimmed by 5 bases and 0 bases, with 10 bases remaining between them. Germline CDR1 and CDR2: DFQATT and SNEGSKA (reference sequence). CDR3 length: 13 residues. CDR3 sequence: CSAYSKLNTEAFS. The CDR3 region has the DNA TGCAGTGCTTATTCTAAATTGAACACTGAAGCTTTCTCT.